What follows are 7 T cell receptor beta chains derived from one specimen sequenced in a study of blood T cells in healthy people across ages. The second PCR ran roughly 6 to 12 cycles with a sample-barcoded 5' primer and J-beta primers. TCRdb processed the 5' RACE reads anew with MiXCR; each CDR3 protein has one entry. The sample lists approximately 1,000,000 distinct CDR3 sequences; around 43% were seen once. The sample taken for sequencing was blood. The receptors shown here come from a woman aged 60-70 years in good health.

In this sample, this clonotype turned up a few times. This CDR3 reads CASQAEGIETQYF. The DNA of the CDR3 is TGTGCCTCCCAAGCGGAGGGGATAGAGACCCAGTACTTC. The chain is built from TRBV2 and TRBJ2-5; D might be TRBD2 (6 bases). CDR3 size: 13 residues. In germline, CDR1 is SNHLY, CDR2 FYNNEI. Trimming took off 11 bases at V and 4 bases at J, with 17 bases between the two ends.

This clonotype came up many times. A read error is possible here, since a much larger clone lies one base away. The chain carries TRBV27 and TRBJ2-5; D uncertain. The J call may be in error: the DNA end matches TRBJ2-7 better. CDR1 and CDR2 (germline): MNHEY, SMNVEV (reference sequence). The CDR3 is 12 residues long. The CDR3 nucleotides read TGTGCCAGCAGTTTATCTAGCCGCGAGCAGTACTTC. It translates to CASSLSSREQYF.

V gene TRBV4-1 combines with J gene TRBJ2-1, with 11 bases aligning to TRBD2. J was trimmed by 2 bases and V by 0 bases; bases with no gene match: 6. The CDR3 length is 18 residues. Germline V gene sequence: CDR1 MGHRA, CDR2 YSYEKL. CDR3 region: CASSQEGGLAETYNEQFF. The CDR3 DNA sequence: TGCGCCAGCAGCCAAGAAGGGGGACTAGCGGAGACCTACAATGAGCAGTTCTTC.

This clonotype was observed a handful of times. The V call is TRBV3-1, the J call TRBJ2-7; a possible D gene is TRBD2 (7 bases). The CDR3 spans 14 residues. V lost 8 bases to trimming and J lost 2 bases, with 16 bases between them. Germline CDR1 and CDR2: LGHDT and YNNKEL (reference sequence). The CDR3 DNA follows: TGTGCCAGCGGGGGCCTAGCGGATCCCTACGAGCAGTACTTC. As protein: CASGGLADPYEQYF.

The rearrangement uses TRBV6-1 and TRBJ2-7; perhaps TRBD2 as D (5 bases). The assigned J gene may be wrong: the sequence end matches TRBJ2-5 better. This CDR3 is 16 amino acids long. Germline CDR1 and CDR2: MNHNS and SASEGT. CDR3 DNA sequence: TGTGCCAGCAGTGAGGAGGCCTACTCCGTTGGGGAGACCCAGTACTTC. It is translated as CASSEEAYSVGETQYF.

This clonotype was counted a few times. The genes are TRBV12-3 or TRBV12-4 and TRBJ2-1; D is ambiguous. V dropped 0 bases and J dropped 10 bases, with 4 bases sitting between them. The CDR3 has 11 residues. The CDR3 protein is CASSLAVEQFF. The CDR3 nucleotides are TGTGCCAGCAGTTTAGCGGTGGAGCAGTTCTTC.

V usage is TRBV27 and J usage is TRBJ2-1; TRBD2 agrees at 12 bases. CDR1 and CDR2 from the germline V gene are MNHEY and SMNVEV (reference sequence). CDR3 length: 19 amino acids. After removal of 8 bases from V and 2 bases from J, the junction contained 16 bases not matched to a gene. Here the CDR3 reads CASRPEGLAGRSPYNEQFF. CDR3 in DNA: TGTGCCAGCCGTCCGGAGGGACTAGCGGGCCGGAGCCCCTACAATGAGCAGTTCTTC.